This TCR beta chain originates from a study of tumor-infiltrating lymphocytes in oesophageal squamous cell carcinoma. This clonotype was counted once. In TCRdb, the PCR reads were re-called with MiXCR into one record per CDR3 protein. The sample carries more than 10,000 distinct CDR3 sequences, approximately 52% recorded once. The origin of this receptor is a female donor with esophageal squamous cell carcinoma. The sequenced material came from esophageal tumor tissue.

The CDR3 nucleotides read TGTGCCTGGAGTGTAGGGGCAGGGAATTATGGCTACACCTTC. Translating gives CAWSVGAGNYGYTF. The chain couples TRBV30 to TRBJ1-2; perhaps TRBD1 as D (5 bases). The V end lost 0 bases, the J end lost 5 bases, and 13 bases lay between the germline ends. This CDR3 has 14 amino acids. Germline lookup yields CDR1 GTSNPN and CDR2 SVGIG (reference sequence).